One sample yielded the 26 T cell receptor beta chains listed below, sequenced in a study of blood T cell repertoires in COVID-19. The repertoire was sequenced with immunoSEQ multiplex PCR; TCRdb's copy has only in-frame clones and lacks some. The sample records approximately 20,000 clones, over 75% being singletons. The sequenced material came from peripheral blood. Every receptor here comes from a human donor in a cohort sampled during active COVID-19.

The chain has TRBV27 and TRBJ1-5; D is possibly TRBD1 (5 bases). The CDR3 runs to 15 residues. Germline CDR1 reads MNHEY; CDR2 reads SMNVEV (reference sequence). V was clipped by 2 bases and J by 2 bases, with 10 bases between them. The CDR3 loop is CASSLRGFGNQPQHF. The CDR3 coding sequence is TGTGCCAGCAGTTTAAGGGGCTTTGGCAATCAGCCCCAGCATTTT.

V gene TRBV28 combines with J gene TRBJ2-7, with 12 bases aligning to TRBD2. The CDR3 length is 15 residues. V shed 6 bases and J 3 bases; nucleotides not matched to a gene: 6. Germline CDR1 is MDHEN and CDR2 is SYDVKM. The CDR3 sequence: CASSRPGLAGYEQYF. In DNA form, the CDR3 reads TGTGCCAGCAGCCGACCGGGACTAGCGGGCTACGAGCAGTACTTC.

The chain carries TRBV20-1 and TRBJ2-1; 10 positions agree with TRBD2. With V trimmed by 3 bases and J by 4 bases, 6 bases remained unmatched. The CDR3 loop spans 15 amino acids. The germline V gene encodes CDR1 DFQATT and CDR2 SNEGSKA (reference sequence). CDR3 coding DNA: TGCAGTGCTAGTCATCCTAGCGGGAGATACAATGAGCAGTTCTTC. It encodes CSASHPSGRYNEQFF.

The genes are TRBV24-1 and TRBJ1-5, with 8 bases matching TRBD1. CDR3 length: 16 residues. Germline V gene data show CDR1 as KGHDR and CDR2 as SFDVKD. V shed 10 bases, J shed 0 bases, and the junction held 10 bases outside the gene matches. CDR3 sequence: CATAPRTGNSNQPQHF. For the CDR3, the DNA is TGTGCCACTGCTCCAAGGACAGGGAATAGCAATCAGCCCCAGCATTTT.

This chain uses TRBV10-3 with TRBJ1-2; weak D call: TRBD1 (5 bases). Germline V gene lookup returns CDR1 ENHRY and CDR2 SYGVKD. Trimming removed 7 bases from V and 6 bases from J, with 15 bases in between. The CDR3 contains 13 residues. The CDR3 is CAINSQGGDGYTF. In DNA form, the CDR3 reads TGTGCCATCAACTCTCAGGGAGGGGATGGCTACACCTTC.

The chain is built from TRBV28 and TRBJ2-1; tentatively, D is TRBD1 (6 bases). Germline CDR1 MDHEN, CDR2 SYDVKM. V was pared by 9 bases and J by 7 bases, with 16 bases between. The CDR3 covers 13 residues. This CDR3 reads CASQSGVPNEQFF. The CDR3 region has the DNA TGTGCCAGTCAGTCAGGGGTACCAAATGAGCAGTTCTTC.

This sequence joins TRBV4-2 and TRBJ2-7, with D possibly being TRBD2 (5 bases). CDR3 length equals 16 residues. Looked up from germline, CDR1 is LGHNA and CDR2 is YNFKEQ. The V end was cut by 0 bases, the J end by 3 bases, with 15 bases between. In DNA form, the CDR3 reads TGTGCCAGCAGCCAAGATCGGCGGGCCCGACACTACGAGCAGTACTTC. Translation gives CASSQDRRARHYEQYF.

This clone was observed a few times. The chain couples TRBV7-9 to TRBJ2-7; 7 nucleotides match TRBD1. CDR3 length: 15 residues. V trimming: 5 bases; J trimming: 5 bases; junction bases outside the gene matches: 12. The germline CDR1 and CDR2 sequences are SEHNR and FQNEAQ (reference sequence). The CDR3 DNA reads TGTGCCAGCAGCCCAACAGGGGTCCCACGCGACGAGCAGTACTTC. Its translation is CASSPTGVPRDEQYF.

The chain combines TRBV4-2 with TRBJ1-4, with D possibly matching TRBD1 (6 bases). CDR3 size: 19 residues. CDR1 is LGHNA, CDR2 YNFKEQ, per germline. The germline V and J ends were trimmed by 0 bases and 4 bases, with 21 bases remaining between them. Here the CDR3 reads CASSQDQIGGRSFNEKLFF. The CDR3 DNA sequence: TGTGCCAGCAGCCAAGATCAGATAGGGGGACGGAGTTTTAATGAAAAACTGTTTTTT.

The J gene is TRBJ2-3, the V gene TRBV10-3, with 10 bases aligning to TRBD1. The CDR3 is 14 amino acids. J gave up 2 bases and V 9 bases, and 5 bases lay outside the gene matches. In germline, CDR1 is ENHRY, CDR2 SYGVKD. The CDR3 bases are TGTGCCATGGGGGGACAGGGGCCCACAGATACGCAGTATTTT. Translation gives CAMGGQGPTDTQYF.

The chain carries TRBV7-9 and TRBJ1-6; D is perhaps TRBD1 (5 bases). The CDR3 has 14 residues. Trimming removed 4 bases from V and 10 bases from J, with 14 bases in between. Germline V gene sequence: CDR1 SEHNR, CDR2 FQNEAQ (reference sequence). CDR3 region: CASSSRDSISPLHF. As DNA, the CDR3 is TGTGCCAGCAGCTCACGGGACTCAATATCACCCCTCCACTTT.

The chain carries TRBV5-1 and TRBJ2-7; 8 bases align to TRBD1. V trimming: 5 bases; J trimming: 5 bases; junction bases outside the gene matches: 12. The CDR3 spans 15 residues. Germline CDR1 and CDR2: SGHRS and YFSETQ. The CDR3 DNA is TGCGCCAGCAGTCATGGACAGGGATTTTTAAACGAGCAGTACTTC. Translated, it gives CASSHGQGFLNEQYF.

CDR3: CATSRGLAQETQYF. In DNA, the CDR3 is TGTGCCACCAGCAGGGGACTCGCACAAGAGACCCAGTACTTC. The V and J genes are TRBV15 and TRBJ2-5; possibly TRBD2 for D (6 bases). CDR1 and CDR2 from the germline V gene are LNHNV and YYDKDF (reference sequence). V was cut by 3 bases and J by 2 bases, with 10 bases left in between. CDR3 length: 14 residues.

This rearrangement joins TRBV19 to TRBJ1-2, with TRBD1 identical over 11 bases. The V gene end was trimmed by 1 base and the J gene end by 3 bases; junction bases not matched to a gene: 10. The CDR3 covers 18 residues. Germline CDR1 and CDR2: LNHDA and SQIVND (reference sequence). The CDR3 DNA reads TGTGCCAGTAGTATAGCCCGAGACCGGGACAGGGGGGACTATGGCTACACCTTC. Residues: CASSIARDRDRGDYGYTF.

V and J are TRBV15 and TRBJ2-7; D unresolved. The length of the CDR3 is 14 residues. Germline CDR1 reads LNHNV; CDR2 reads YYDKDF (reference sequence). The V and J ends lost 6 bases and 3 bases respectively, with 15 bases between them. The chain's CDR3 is CATRDPGVSYEQYF. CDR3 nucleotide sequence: TGTGCCACCAGAGACCCCGGAGTCAGCTACGAGCAGTACTTC. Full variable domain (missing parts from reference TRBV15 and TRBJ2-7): DAMVIQNPRYQVTQFGKPVTLSCSQTLNHNVMYWYQQKSSQAPKLLFHYYDKDFNNEADTPDNFQSRRPNTSFCFLDIRSPGLGDTAMYLCATRDPGVSYEQYFGPGTRLTVT.

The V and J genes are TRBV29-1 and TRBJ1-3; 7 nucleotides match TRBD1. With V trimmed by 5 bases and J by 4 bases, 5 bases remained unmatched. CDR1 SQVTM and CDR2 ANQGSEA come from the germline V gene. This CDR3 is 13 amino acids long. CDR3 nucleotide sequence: TGCAGCGTTTCACCGGGACAGGGAAACACCATATATTTT. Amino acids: CSVSPGQGNTIYF.

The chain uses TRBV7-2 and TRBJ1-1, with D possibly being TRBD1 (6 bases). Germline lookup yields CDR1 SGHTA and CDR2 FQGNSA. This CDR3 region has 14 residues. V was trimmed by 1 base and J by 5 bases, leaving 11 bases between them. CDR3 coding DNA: TGTGCCAGCAGCTTAGTAGGGGGAGGGACTGAAGCTTTCTTT. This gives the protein CASSLVGGGTEAFF.

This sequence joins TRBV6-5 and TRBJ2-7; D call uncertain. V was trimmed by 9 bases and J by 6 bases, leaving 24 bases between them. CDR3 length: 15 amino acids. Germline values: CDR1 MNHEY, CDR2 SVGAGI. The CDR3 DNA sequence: TGTGCCAGATCTCCATCGGCCAACCCTCCGGGCGAGCAGTACTTC. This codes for CARSPSANPPGEQYF.

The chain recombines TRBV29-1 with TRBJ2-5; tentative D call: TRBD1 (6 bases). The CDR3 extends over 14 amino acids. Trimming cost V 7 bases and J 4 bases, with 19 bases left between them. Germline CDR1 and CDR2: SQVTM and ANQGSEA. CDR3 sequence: CSALRQGIGETQYF. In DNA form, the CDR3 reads TGCAGCGCCCTCCGGCAGGGGATTGGAGAGACCCAGTACTTC.

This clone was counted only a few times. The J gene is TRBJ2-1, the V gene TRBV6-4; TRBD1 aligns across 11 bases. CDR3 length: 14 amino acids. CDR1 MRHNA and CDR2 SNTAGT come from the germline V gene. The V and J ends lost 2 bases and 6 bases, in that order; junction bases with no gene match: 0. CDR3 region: CASSDGTGGNEQFF. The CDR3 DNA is TGTGCCAGCAGTGACGGGACAGGGGGCAATGAGCAGTTCTTC.

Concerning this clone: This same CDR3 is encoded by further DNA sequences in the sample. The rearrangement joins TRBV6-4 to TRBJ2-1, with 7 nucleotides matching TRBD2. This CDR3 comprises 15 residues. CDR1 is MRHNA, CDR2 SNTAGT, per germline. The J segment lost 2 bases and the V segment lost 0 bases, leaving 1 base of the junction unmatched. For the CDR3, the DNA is TGTGCCAGCAGTGACTCGGCGGGAGCCTACAATGAGCAGTTCTTC. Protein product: CASSDSAGAYNEQFF.

The CDR3 loop is CASSRTGGANTEAFF. In DNA, the CDR3 is TGTGCCAGCAGCCGGACAGGGGGCGCGAACACTGAAGCTTTCTTT. The chain combines TRBV7-3 with TRBJ1-1, with 11 bases that match TRBD1. The germline gives CDR1 SGHTA, CDR2 FQGTGA. The CDR3 is 15 amino acids. J gave up 1 base and V 5 bases, and 3 bases lay outside the gene matches.

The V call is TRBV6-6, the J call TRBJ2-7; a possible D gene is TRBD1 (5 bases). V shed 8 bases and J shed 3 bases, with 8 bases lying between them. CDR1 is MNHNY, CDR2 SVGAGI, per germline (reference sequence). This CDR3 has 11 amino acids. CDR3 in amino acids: CASVTDYEQYF. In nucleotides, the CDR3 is TGTGCCAGCGTGACAGACTACGAGCAGTACTTC.

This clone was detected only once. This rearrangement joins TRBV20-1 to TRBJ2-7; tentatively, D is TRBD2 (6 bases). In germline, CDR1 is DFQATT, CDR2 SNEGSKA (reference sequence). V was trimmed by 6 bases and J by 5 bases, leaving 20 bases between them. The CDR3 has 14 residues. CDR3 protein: CSASDGSGGHEQYF. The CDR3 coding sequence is TGCAGTGCGAGTGACGGGAGTGGGGGACACGAGCAGTACTTC.

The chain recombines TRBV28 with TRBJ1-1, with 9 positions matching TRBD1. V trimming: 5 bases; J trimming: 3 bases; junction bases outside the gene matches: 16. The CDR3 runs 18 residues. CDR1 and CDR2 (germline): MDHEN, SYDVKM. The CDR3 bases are TGTGCCAGCAGTCACTCCCAAACCTGGGACAGGGTGTACACTGAAGCTTTCTTT. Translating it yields CASSHSQTWDRVYTEAFF.

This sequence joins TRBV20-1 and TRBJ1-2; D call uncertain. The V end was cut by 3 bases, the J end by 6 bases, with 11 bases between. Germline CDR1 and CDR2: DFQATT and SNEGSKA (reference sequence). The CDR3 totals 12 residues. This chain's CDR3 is CSASRGIDGYTF. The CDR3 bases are TGCAGTGCTAGTCGAGGGATTGATGGCTACACCTTC.